The entry that follows covers one TCR beta chain sequence. This sample stems from a study of control samples from healthy donors and cancer patients. TCRdb keeps only in-frame clones here, not all; method: immunoSEQ multiplex PCR. The sample carries 100,000 to 150,000 clones, more than 80% recorded once. The CDR3 runs to 15 residues. Germline lookup yields CDR1 SGHRS and CDR2 YFSETQ. The trim removed 4 bases at V and 2 bases at J, leaving 3 bases unmatched. Material: blood. The TCR comes from a man aged 35-49 years in good health. The chain uses TRBV5-1 and TRBJ2-6; 7 bases map to TRBD1. The CDR3 loop is CASSIDRAGANVLTF. In DNA form, the CDR3 reads TGCGCCAGCAGCATCGACAGGGCTGGGGCCAACGTCCTGACTTTC. Based on the CDR3 plus reference TRBV5-1 and TRBJ2-6, the full variable domain is KAGVTQTPRYLIKTRGQQVTLSCSPISGHRSVSWYQQTPGQGLQFLFEYFSETQRNKGNFPGRFSGRQFSNSRSEMNVSTLELGDSALYLCASSIDRAGANVLTFGAGSRLTVL.